The sequence of this TCR beta chain was determined in a study of vaccination effects on CD4 cells after COVID-19. ViraFEST used viral peptide pools to expand antigen-specific CD4+ T cells before sequencing. Isolating CD4+ T cells followed approximately 10 days of culture. Vaccination of participants consisted of two doses of either the BNT162b2 or mRNA-1273 vaccine. It was on days 3 and 7 that half the medium was replaced with IL-2 medium. V lost 3 bases to trimming and J lost 5 bases; unmatched junction nucleotides: 5. Per germline, CDR1 KGHSH and CDR2 LQKENI. The CDR3 runs 14 residues. Only in-frame clones appear in the TCRdb table, and some are missing; sequencing was by immunoSEQ multiplex PCR. The table records roughly 24,000 clones, over 70% of them present only once. Study-wide results and limits: Infection-derived and vaccine-derived clones contracted markedly late after vaccination.

On this clone: What it binds is unknown.

The rearrangement uses TRBV18 and TRBJ1-1, with 8 bases aligning to TRBD1. The material sequenced was CD4+ T cells from PBMCs cultured with HCoV-NL63 spike peptides, taken after COVID-19 vaccination. The receptor comes from a human donor who received a COVID-19 vaccine. DNA of the CDR3: TGTGCCAGCTCACCGTCCAGGGGGCCAACTGAAGCTTTCTTT. Encoded protein: CASSPSRGPTEAFF.